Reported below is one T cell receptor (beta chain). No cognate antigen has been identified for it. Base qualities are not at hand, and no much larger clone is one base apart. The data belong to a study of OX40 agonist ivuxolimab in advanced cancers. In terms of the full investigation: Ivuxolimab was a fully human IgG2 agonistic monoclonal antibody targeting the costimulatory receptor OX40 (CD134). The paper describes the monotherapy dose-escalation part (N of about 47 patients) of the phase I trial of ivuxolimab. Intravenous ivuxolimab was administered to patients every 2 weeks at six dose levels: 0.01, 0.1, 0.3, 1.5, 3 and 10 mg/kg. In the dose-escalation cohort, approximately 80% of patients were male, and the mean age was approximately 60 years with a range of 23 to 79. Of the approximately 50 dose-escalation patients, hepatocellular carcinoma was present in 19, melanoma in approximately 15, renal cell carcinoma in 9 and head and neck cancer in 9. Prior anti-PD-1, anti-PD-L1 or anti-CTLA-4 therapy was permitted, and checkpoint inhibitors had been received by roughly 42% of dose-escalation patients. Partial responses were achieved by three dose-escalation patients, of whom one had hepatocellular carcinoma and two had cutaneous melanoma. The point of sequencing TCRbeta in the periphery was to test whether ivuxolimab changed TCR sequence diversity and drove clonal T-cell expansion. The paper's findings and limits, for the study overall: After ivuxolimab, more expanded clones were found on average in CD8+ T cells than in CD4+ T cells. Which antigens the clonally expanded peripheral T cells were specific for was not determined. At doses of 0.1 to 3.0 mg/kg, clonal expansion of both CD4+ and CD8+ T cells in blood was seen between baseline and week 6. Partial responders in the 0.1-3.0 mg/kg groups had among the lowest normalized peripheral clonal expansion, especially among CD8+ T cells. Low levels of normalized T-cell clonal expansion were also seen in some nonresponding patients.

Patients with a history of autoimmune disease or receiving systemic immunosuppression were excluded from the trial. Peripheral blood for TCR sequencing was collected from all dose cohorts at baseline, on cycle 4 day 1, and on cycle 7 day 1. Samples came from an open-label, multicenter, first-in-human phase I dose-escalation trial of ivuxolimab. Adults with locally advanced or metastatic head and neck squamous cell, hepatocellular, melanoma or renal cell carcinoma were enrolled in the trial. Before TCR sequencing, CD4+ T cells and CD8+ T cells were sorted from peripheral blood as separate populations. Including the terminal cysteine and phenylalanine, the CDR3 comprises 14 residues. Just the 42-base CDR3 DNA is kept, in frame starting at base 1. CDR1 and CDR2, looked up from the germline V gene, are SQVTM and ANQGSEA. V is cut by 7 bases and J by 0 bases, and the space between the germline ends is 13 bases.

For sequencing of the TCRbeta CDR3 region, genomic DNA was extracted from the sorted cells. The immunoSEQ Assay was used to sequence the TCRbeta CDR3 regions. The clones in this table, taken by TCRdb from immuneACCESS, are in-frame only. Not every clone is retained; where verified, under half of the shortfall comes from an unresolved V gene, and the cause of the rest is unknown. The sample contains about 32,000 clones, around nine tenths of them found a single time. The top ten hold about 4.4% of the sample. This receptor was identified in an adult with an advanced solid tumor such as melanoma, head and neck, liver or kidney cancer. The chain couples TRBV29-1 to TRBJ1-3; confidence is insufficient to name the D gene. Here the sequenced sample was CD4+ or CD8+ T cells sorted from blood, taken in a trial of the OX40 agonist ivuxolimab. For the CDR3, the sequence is CSAGGGHSGNTIYF. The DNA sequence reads TGCAGCGCTGGAGGCGGTCACTCTGGAAACACCATATATTTT. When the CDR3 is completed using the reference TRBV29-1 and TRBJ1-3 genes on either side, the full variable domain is SAVISQKPSRDICQRGTSLTIQCQVDSQVTMMFWYRQQPGQSLTLIATANQGSEATYESGFVIDKFPISRPNLTFSTLTVSNMSPEDSSIYLCSAGGGHSGNTIYFGEGSWLTVV.